This T cell receptor beta chain is drawn from a study of blood T cell repertoires in COVID-19. Study at large: The samples span acute and convalescent COVID-19 from the United States, Italy and Spain. From T cells, B-cell-depleted T cells, or PBMCs came the material, which was cDNA or gDNA.

Losses at the gene ends were 3 bases for V and 8 bases for J; bases not matched to a gene: 11. The CDR3 loop spans 15 amino acids. Germline CDR1 SGHRS, CDR2 YFSETQ. In the original processing: Quantification of nucleated cells was approximated via reference gene primer amplification. This table comes from immunoSEQ multiplex PCR, and its TCRdb copy is limited to in-frame clones, with some not included. That table is the source of V, J and clone size, and D and trimming were worked out from the DNA. The repertoire consists of 450,000 to 500,000 clones, with approximately 83% occurring once and the leading ten covering approximately 3%.

The V call is TRBV5-1, the J call TRBJ1-2, with 9 bases identical to TRBD1. The sample was peripheral blood. The clonotype was recovered from a human donor in a cohort sampled during active COVID-19. In DNA, the CDR3 is TGCGCCAGCAGCTGGGGGGACAGGGACAACGTGGGCTACACCTTC. Encoded protein: CASSWGDRDNVGYTF.